The 11 T cell receptor beta chains in this list originate from one sample, sequenced in a study of post-analysis software for immune sequencing data. Whole-study findings and limits: Patients carried a few TRBV segments more frequently than controls did, and TRBV5-6, TRBV5-1 and TRBV20-1 were among them.

Included in the TCR beta cDNA libraries were unique molecular identifiers. TCRdb passed the PCR reads through MiXCR, listing each CDR3 protein once. Of roughly 730,000 distinct CDR3 sequences in the sample, less than 35% were seen once. No antigen has been identified for these receptors. The sample was blood. These receptor sequences come from a girl between 10 and 17 years old with multiple sclerosis.

In this sample, this clonotype turned up a few times. The V call is TRBV15, the J call TRBJ1-6, with D perhaps TRBD1 (5 bases). V dropped 0 bases and J dropped 2 bases, with 14 bases sitting between them. Germline V gene data show CDR1 as LNHNV and CDR2 as YYDKDF (reference sequence). The CDR3 covers 18 residues. The CDR3 is CATSRDPSGTTYNSPLHF. The CDR3 DNA sequence: TGTGCCACCAGCAGAGATCCTTCCGGGACCACCTATAATTCACCCCTCCACTTT.

The CDR3 protein is CASSLDQHGEQYF. The CDR3 coding sequence is TGTGCCAGCAGCTTAGATCAACACGGGGAGCAGTACTTC. This chain uses TRBV7-9 with TRBJ2-7; D is undetermined. Germline lookup yields CDR1 SEHNR and CDR2 FQNEAQ (reference sequence). The CDR3 length is 13 residues. Trimming left V 1 base short and J 7 bases short, with 11 bases between.

Notes on this clonotype: A read error may produce the germline difference seen at one junction end. The V gene is TRBV24-1, the J gene TRBJ2-3, with 8 positions matching TRBD2. The CDR3 is 16 amino acids. Germline V gene sequence: CDR1 KGHDR, CDR2 SFDVKD. The CDR3 DNA sequence: TGTGCCACTAGTGACCCAGCGGGAGCAGTGACAGATACGCAGTATTTT. Its translation is CATSDPAGAVTDTQYF.

The rearrangement links TRBV6-5 to TRBJ2-3; TRBD1 matches 8 bases. The CDR3 has 17 residues. V dropped 2 bases and J dropped 1; count of bases not matched to a gene: 8. Germline CDR1 and CDR2: MNHEY and SVGAGI. The CDR3 nucleotides read TGTGCCAGCAGTTACGCCCCGCCGGGACAGGGCACAGATACGCAGTATTTT. It is translated as CASSYAPPGQGTDTQYF.

This clonotype has just a few counts. The chain is built from TRBV20-1 and TRBJ2-1, with 13 bases lining up with TRBD2. The CDR3 consists of 15 residues. V gave up 1 base and J gave up 9 bases; unmatched junction bases: 6. Germline values: CDR1 DFQATT, CDR2 SNEGSKA (reference sequence). Here the CDR3 DNA reads TGCAGTGCTAGAGGGACTAGCGGGAGAGGGGGTGAGCAGTTCTTC. Protein product: CSARGTSGRGGEQFF.

The rearrangement uses TRBV29-1 and TRBJ1-5; TRBD1 agrees at 7 bases. From germline, CDR1 is SQVTM and CDR2 ANQGSEA. There are 13 residues in the CDR3. V lost 6 bases, J lost 4 bases, and 6 bases stayed unmatched. Written as DNA, the CDR3 is TGCAGCGTCCGGCAGGGGGATAATCAGCCCCAGCATTTT. It is translated as CSVRQGDNQPQHF. The full variable domain, its missing parts supplied by reference TRBV29-1 and TRBJ1-5, is SAVISQKPSRDICQRGTSLTIQCQVDSQVTMMFWYRQQPGQSLTLIATANQGSEATYESGFVIDKFPISRPNLTFSTLTVSNMSPEDSSIYLCSVRQGDNQPQHFGDGTRLSIL.

This clonotype appeared many times. The chain recombines TRBV20-1 with TRBJ2-7; 10 bases line up with TRBD2. Per the germline V gene, CDR1 is DFQATT and CDR2 is SNEGSKA (reference sequence). The J segment lost 0 bases and the V segment lost 6 bases, leaving 5 bases of the junction unmatched. This CDR3 is 14 amino acids long. The CDR3: CSAAGLADSYEQYF. For the CDR3, the DNA is TGCAGTGCGGCCGGACTAGCGGACTCCTACGAGCAGTACTTC.

This clonotype has just a few counts. J is TRBJ2-3 and V is TRBV5-1; 8 nucleotides match TRBD2. The CDR3 totals 15 residues. Per the germline V gene, CDR1 is SGHRS and CDR2 is YFSETQ. The V and J ends lost 7 bases and 6 bases, in that order; junction bases with no gene match: 13. CDR3 region: CASYASGFRGDTQYF. CDR3 DNA sequence: TGCGCCAGCTACGCTAGCGGGTTCCGGGGGGATACGCAGTATTTT.

The chain recombines TRBV2 with TRBJ2-3; 8 bases match TRBD2. V gave up 6 bases and J gave up 1 base; unmatched junction bases: 6. This CDR3 contains 15 residues. CDR1 is SNHLY, CDR2 FYNNEI, per germline. The CDR3, as DNA: TGTGCCAGCAGGGTAGCGGGAATGGGCACAGATACGCAGTATTTT. Translating gives CASRVAGMGTDTQYF.

There are a few counts of this clonotype. V usage is TRBV3-1 and J usage is TRBJ1-2; D is unresolved. V was trimmed by 2 bases and J by 3 bases, leaving 13 bases between them. CDR3 length: 15 residues. The V gene's germline CDR1 is LGHDT and CDR2 YNNKEL (reference sequence). The CDR3 loop reads CASSQFPRTYYGYTF. CDR3 nucleotides: TGTGCCAGCAGCCAATTTCCCAGAACTTACTATGGCTACACCTTC.

V gene TRBV28 combines with J gene TRBJ2-1; TRBD2 agrees at 8 bases. After removal of 9 bases from V and 7 bases from J, the junction contained 14 bases not matched to a gene. Germline V lookup: CDR1 MDHEN, CDR2 SYDVKM. This CDR3 comprises 15 residues. CDR3: CASKAGGPSGNEQFF. Here the CDR3 DNA reads TGTGCCAGTAAGGCGGGGGGTCCCTCGGGGAATGAGCAGTTCTTC. The full variable domain, its missing parts supplied by reference TRBV28 and TRBJ2-1, is DVKVTQSSRYLVKRTGEKVFLECVQDMDHENMFWYRQDPGLGLRLIYFSYDVKMKEKGDIPEGYSVSREKKERFSLILESASTNQTSMYLCASKAGGPSGNEQFFGPGTRLTVL.